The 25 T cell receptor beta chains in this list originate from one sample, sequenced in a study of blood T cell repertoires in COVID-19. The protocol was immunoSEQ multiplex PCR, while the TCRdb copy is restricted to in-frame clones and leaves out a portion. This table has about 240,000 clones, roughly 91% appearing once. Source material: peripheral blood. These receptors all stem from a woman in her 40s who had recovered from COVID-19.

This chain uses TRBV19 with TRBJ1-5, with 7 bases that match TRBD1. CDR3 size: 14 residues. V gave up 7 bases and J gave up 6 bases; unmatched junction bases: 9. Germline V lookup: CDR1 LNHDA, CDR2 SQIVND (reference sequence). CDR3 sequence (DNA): TGTGCCAGTAACCCTAACAGGGGAAGTCAGCCCCAGCATTTT. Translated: CASNPNRGSQPQHF.

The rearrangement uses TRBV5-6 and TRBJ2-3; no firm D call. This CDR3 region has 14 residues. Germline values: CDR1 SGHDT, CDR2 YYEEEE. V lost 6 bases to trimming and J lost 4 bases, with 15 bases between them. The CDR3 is CASTKTGGSDTQYF. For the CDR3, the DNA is TGTGCCAGCACCAAAACGGGTGGGTCAGATACGCAGTATTTT.

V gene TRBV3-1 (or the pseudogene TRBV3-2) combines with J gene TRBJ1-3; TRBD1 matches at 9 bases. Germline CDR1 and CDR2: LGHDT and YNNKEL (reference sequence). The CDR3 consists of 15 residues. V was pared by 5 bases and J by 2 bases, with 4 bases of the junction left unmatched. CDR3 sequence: CASSWRTGAGNTIYF. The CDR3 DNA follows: TGTGCCAGCAGCTGGAGGACAGGGGCTGGAAACACCATATATTTT.

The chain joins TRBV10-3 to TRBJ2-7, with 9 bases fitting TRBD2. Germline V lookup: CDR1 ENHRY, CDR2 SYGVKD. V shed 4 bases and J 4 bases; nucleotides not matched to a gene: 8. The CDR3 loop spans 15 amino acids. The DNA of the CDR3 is TGTGCCATCAGTGTGGCTAGCGGGGCTGGGTACGAGCAGTACTTC. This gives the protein CAISVASGAGYEQYF.

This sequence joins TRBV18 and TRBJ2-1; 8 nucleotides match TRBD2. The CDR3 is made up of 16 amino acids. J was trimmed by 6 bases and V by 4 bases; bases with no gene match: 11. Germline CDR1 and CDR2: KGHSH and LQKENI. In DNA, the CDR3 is TGTGCCAGCTCACGCCCCTCGGGACTAGTGAGCAATGAGCAGTTCTTC. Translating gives CASSRPSGLVSNEQFF.

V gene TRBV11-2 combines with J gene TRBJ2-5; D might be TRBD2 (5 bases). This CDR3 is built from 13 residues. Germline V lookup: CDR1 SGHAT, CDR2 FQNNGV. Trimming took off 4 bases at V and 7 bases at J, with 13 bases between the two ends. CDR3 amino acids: CASSSRGQATQYF. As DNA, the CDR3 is TGTGCCAGCAGCTCCAGAGGGCAGGCGACCCAGTACTTC.

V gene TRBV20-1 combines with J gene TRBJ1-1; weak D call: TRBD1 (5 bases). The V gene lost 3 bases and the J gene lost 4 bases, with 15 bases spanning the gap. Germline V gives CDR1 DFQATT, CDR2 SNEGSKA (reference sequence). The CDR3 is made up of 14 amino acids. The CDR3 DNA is TGCAGTGCTAGTTCGGGGGGAGGGAGCACTGAAGCTTTCTTT. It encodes CSASSGGGSTEAFF.

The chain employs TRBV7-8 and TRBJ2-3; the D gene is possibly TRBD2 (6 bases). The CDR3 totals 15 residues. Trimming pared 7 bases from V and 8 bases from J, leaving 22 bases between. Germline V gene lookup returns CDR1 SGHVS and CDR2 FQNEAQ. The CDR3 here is CASKLMGPAGGTQYF. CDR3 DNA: TGTGCCAGCAAGCTTATGGGCCCCGCCGGGGGTACGCAGTATTTT. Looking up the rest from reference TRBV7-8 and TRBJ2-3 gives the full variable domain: GAGVSQSPRYKVAKRGQDVALRCDPISGHVSLFWYQQALGQGPEFLTYFQNEAQLDKSGLPSDRFFAERPEGSVSTLKIQRTQQEDSAVYLCASKLMGPAGGTQYFGPGTRLTVL.

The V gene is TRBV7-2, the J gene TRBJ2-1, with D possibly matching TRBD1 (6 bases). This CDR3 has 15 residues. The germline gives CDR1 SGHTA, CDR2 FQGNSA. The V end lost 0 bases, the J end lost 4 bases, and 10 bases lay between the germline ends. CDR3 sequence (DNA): TGTGCCAGCAGCTTAGCGCTAGGGGGTTACAATGAGCAGTTCTTC. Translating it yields CASSLALGGYNEQFF.

CDR3 protein: CASSPTGWNSPLHF. The CDR3, as DNA: TGTGCCAGCAGTCCCACAGGGTGGAATTCACCCCTCCACTTT. The chain is built from TRBV27 and TRBJ1-6; TRBD1 is a possible D gene (6 bases). The CDR3 totals 14 residues. Trimming removed 5 bases at V and 7 bases at J, with 12 bases between. Germline V gene sequence: CDR1 MNHEY, CDR2 SMNVEV (reference sequence).

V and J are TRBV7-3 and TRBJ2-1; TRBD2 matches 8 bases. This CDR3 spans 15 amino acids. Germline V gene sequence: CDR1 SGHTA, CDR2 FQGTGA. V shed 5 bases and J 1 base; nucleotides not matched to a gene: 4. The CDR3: CASSLAGNSYNEQFF. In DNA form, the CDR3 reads TGTGCCAGCAGCCTAGCGGGCAATTCCTACAATGAGCAGTTCTTC.

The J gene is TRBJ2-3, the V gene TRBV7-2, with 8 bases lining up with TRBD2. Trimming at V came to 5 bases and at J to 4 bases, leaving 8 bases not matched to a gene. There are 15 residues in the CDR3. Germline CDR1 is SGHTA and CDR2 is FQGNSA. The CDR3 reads CASSAWTSRADTQYF. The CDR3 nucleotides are TGTGCCAGCAGCGCGTGGACTAGCCGGGCAGATACGCAGTATTTT.

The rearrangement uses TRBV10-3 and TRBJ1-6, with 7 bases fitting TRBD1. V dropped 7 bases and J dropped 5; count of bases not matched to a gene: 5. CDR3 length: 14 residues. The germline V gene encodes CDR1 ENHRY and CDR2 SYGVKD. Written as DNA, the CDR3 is TGTGCCATCACACCGGGACAGAATAATTCACCCCTCCACTTT. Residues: CAITPGQNNSPLHF.

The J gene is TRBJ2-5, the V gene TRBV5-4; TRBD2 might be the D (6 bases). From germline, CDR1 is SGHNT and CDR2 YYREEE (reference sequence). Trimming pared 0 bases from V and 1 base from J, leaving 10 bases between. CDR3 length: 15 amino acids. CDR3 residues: CASSLGQGLQETQYF. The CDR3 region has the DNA TGTGCCAGCAGCTTGGGCCAGGGACTCCAAGAGACCCAGTACTTC.

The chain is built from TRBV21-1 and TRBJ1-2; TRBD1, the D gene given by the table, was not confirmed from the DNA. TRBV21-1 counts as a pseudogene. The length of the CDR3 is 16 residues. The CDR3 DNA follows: TGTGCCAGCAGCAAAAAGCGCTTCTCGACAGGGGATGGCTACACCTTC. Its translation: CASSKKRFSTGDGYTF.

CDR3 region: CASSYSSYNEQFF. DNA of the CDR3: TGTGCCAGCAGTTACTCGAGCTACAATGAGCAGTTCTTC. The chain has TRBV6-2 or TRBV6-3 and TRBJ2-1; no definite D call. Trimming removed 0 bases from V and 3 bases from J, with 3 bases in between. Germline V CDR1 and CDR2: MNHEY, SVGEGT. This CDR3 contains 13 residues.

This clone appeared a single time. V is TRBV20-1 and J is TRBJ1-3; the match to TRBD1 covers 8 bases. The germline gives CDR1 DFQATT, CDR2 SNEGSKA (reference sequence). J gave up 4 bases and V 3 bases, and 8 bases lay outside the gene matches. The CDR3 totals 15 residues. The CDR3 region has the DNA TGCAGTGCTAGTCAGGGGGCGGGGATGGGAAACACCATATATTTT. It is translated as CSASQGAGMGNTIYF.

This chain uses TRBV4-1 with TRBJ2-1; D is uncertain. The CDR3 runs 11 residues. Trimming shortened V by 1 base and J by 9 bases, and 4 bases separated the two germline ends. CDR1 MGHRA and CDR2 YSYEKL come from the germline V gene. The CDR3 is CASSQGAEQFF. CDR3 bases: TGCGCCAGCAGCCAAGGGGCTGAGCAGTTCTTC.

CDR3 residues: CATSRDNRDRGEQFF. The CDR3 bases are TGTGCCACCAGCAGAGATAACAGGGACCGGGGTGAGCAGTTCTTC. The V and J genes are TRBV15 and TRBJ2-1, with D tentatively TRBD1 (6 bases). V was trimmed by 0 bases and J by 9 bases, leaving 15 bases between them. This CDR3 spans 15 amino acids. Germline V gene lookup returns CDR1 LNHNV and CDR2 YYDKDF (reference sequence).

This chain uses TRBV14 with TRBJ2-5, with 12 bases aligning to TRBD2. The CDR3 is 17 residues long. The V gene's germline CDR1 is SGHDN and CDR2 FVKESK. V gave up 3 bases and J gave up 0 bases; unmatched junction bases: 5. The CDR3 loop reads CASSHRTSGTYQETQYF. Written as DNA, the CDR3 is TGTGCCAGCAGCCACCGGACTAGCGGGACGTACCAAGAGACCCAGTACTTC.

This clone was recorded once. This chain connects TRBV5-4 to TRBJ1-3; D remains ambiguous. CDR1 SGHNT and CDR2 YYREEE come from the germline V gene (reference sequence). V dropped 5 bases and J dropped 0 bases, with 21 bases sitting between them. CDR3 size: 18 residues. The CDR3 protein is CASSWEGGPTSSGNTIYF. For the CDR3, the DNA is TGTGCCAGCAGTTGGGAGGGTGGCCCAACTAGCTCTGGAAACACCATATATTTT. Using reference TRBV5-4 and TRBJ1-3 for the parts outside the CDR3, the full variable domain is ETGVTQSPTHLIKTRGQQVTLRCSSQSGHNTVSWYQQALGQGPQFIFQYYREEENGRGNFPPRFSGLQFPNYSSELNVNALELDDSALYLCASSWEGGPTSSGNTIYFGEGSWLTVV.

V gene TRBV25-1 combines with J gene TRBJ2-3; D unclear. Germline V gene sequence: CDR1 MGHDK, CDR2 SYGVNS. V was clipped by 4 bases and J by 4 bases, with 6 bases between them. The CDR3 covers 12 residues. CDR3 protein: CASSGVSDTQYF. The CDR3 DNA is TGTGCCAGCAGTGGAGTATCAGATACGCAGTATTTT.

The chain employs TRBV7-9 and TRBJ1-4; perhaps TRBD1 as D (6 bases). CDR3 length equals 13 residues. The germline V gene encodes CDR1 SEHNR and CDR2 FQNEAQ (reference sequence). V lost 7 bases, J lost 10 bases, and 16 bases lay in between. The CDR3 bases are TGTGCCAGCACCCTGGGGGCCGGAGGAAAACTGTTTTTT. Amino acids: CASTLGAGGKLFF.

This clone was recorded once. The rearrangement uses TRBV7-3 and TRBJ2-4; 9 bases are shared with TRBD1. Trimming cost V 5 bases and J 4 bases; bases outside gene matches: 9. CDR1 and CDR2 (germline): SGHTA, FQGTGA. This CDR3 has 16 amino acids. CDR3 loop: CASSTPPGTGKNIQYF. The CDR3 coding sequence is TGTGCCAGCAGCACCCCCCCCGGGACAGGGAAAAACATTCAGTACTTC.

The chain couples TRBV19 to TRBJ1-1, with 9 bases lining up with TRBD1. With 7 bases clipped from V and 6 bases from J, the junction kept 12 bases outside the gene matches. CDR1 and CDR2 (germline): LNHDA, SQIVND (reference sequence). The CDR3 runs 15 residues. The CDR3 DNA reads TGTGCCAGTAACCCCCCGGGACAGGGAGGCGCTGAAGCTTTCTTT. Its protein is CASNPPGQGGAEAFF.